This T cell receptor (beta chain) is drawn from a study of shared clonotypes between healthy human individuals (dated by TCRdb to the early 2020s). As for the study more broadly: A couple of women and a few men aged 18 to 49 years were included in the cohort. To increase sequencing depth and limit assay-specific biases, different laboratories used diverse techniques to prepare libraries and sequence TCR repertoires. For each donor, CD4 naive and CD4 memory were each given three plates, CD8 naive was given two plates, and CD8 memory was given one plate. To estimate repertoire size and how much clonotype sharing occurs between individuals, the study deeply sequenced the blood TCR repertoires of five healthy adults. Per donor, leukapheresis produced somewhere between about 0.8 and 9 billion PBMCs. Study-wide conclusions, independent of this receptor: The genetic and exposure-history diversity represented was limited by the small number of donors. Pairwise subsampling led to the expectation that sequencing depth would affect the degree of clonotype sharing among donors. Sampling was limited to blood, and TCR repertoires in tissue likely differ from TCR repertoires in blood. Across a few donors, about 5.2% of naive CD4, 3% to 4% of naive CD8, 2.3% of memory CD4, and roughly 0.4% of memory CD8 clonotypes were shared. Clonotypes shared by all four sorted-subset donors showed higher generation probabilities than non-shared clonotypes. Estimated clonotype richness was generally larger for naive than for memory subsets. Incomplete sequencing was indicated by rarefaction of sorted-subset datasets, despite the large sequencing depth.

As encoded in the germline V gene, CDR1 is SGHVS while CDR2 is FNYEAQ. The CDR3 holds 16 amino acids from the cysteine to the phenylalanine. Just CDR3 DNA is preserved here, 48 bases in frame from base 1. The germline V and J ends show losses of 3 bases and 0 bases respectively, and no gene match explains 6 bases of the junction. On this clone: Its antigen is currently not known. Per-base qualities were not stored, and no clone one base away is much larger.

TCR CDR3 regions were amplified from genomic DNA by multiplex PCR using the deep immunoSEQ assay. Extracted genomic DNA from each cell subset was spread evenly across all wells of several immunoSEQ 96-well plates, with each plate serving as a replicate. For sorted subsets, 200 to 250 ng genomic DNA, equal to 25,000 to 35,000 T cell genomes, was loaded into each replicate PCR. Purified libraries were measured with a Qubit 3.0 fluorometer, size-checked on a Bioanalyzer 2100, and measured again with the KAPA Library Quantification kit. Every immunoSEQ 96-well plate was sequenced on a dedicated single-read 150-cycle Illumina NextSeq 550 flow cell. In the paper's pipeline: Because the immunoSEQ output held only junctional sequences and lacked quality scores, the filtering could not match the filtering applied to full-length reads. Sequences were annotated with PyIR, a Python wrapper for IgBLAST v1.9, using IMGT germline references to assign V/J genes and CDR3. Any read was removed if the V/J assignment was weak (E-value above 1e-6), the CDR3 was missing, or the read contained stop codons, out-of-frame junctions, or ambiguous translated residues. A V3J clonotype was defined by an identical inferred V gene, J gene, and CDR3 amino acid sequence. To compute the percentage overlap between repertoires, the number of shared unique clonotypes was divided by the size of the smaller repertoire. Three approaches were used to assess repertoire richness: RTK rarefaction, the Chao1 estimator, and Recon v2.1 estimates of unobserved clonotypes. OLGA was used to compute generation probabilities for all TCRbeta clonotypes that the gDNA method yielded from a few donors. As stored in TCRdb, this immuneACCESS dataset retains in-frame rearrangements with V and J assigned. A fraction of the clones does not appear; measured against another copy, unresolved V genes explain less than half of the discrepancy, and the remainder lacks a known reason. V, J and clone size derive from that table, while D and trimming were established from the DNA sequence. The sample yields roughly 550,000 clones; roughly 95% were counted once. The ten largest clones take up 0.11% of the sample.

For the CD8 naive samples, CD45RO-negative cells were positively selected for CCR7, yielding a CD45RA+CCR7+ population from which TemRA cells were excluded. The donors were healthy, HIV-negative adults with no recently reported acute infections or vaccinations. All donors were Caucasian adults living in Nashville, Tennessee, USA. Blood was collected by leukapheresis, and PBMCs were isolated by Ficoll-Histopaque density gradient centrifugation and then cryopreserved in liquid nitrogen vapor phase. Analytical flow cytometry was used to check the purity and quantity of every magnetically sorted T cell population. Genomic DNA was isolated from each sorted fraction and quantified by UV absorbance on a Nanodrop 2000c.

The sample taken for sequencing was naive CD8+ T cells sorted from blood. Sample cell subset or site, as interpreted from the label and publication: CD45RA+CCR7+. The sequence was collected from a woman aged 30 to 39 in good health. The V gene is TRBV7-6 and the J gene is TRBJ2-3; TRBD2 fits 7 bases in the junction. CDR3 sequence: CASSFGGSGSTDTQYF. The sequenced DNA is TGTGCCAGCAGCTTTGGCGGGAGCGGTAGCACAGATACGCAGTATTTT.